This TCR beta chain was sequenced for a study of blood T cell repertoires in COVID-19. Overall study context: Spain, Italy and the United States supplied samples that represented acute and convalescent COVID-19. PBMCs, B-cell-depleted T cells, or T cells provided the cDNA or gDNA that made up the material.

The V segment lost 5 bases and the J segment 5 bases; nucleotides outside the gene matches: 4. The germline gives CDR1 ENHRY, CDR2 SYGVKD. This CDR3 region has 14 residues. Study processing details: Reference gene primer amplification gave nucleated cell count estimates. Sequencing used immunoSEQ multiplex PCR; TCRdb keeps in-frame clones, though not all of them. V and J calls and clone size are given by that table; D and trimming were obtained from the DNA. The sample yields around 70,000 clones, around 82% seen once. Sequenced input: peripheral blood. This sequence joins TRBV10-3 and TRBJ2-1; 9 nucleotides line up with TRBD2. The TCR comes from a man in his fifties or sixties with acute or convalescent COVID-19. The chain's CDR3 is CAISNSGGNNEQFF. CDR3 sequence (DNA): TGTGCCATCAGTAATAGCGGGGGAAACAATGAGCAGTTCTTC.